This is a list of T cell receptor beta chains from one sample in a study of patients and donors after allogeneic stem cell transplantation. One entry per CDR3 protein, called by TCRdb with MiXCR from the RT-PCR reads. Here the sample spans around 150,000 distinct CDR3 sequences, about two fifths being singletons. Input material: blood, either unsorted or a sorted T cell fraction (not recorded which). The origin of the receptors is a human donor who was either an allogeneic HSCT recipient or a stem cell or donor lymphocyte infusion donor (not recorded which). It is not recorded whose cells these are; they may come from a transplant donor. Both conserved end residues are part of each CDR3. D genes are given only for firm matches. Clone size appears in some rows only: once, few, many, or a class for an expanded clone.

TRBJ2-3 TRBV3-1 TRBD2 - 20 TGTGCCAGCAGCCAAGATCTTCTACTAGCGGGCCCTGGCGGCACAGATACGCAGTATTTT CASSQDLLLAGPGGTDTQYF
TRBJ1-1 TRBV6-2/TRBV6-3 - few 14 TGTGCCAGCATTTTACTACCCCAGGTCACTGAAGCTTTCTTT CASILLPQVTEAFF
TRBJ2-7 TRBV12-3/TRBV12-4 - - 12 TGTGCCAGCAGTCCCCCCAACTACGAGCAGTACTTC CASSPPNYEQYF
TRBJ2-7 TRBV27 TRBD1 - 16 TGTGCCAGCAGTTCCACGGGACAGGGGATCTCCTACGAGCAGTACTTC CASSSTGQGISYEQYF
TRBJ1-1 TRBV7-8 - - 14 TGTGCCAGCAGCTCAGGACAGAGGAACACTGAAGCTTTCTTT CASSSGQRNTEAFF
TRBJ1-1 TRBV29-1 TRBD1 - 16 TGCAGCGACGGGACAGGGAACGTTTGGGCTAACACTGAAGCTTTCTTC CSDGTGNVWANTEAFF
TRBJ1-4 TRBV20-1 - few 14 TGCAGTGCTCTTGGCCCGGCGGGAGGTGAAAAACTGTTTTTT CSALGPAGGEKLFF
TRBJ1-1 TRBV28 - few 15 TGTGCCAGCAGTTTTTACGGGGGGATGAACACTGAAGCTTTCTTT CASSFYGGMNTEAFF
TRBJ1-2 TRBV6-5 TRBD1 - 12 TGTGCCAGCAGACTTGGACAGGGAGGCTACACCTTC CASRLGQGGYTF
TRBJ1-5 TRBV7-8 - few 17 TGTGCCAGCAGCTTAGCGATTTCGGGGGATAGCAATCAGCCCCAGCATTTT CASSLAISGDSNQPQHF
TRBJ1-4 TRBV6-5 TRBD1 - 14 TGTGCCAGCAGCCTAGGGGGCCCCAATGAAAAACTGTTTTTT CASSLGGPNEKLFF
TRBJ2-7 TRBV12-3/TRBV12-4 TRBD2 - 15 TGTGCCAGCAGGCCCCACGGGACGGGGGAGGGCGAGCAGTACTTC CASRPHGTGEGEQYF
TRBJ1-2 TRBV20-1 - few 14 TGCAGTGCTAGAGTCAGGGCTTCGAACTATGGCTACACCTTC CSARVRASNYGYTF
TRBJ1-6 TRBV3-1 - - 16 TGTGCCAGCAGCCAATCGACGCCCCAACGGAGTTCACCCCTCCACTTT CASSQSTPQRSSPLHF
TRBJ2-1 TRBV12-3/TRBV12-4 - - 12 TGTGCCAGCAGTAACCCCAGGAATGAGCAGTTCTTC CASSNPRNEQFF
TRBJ2-7 TRBV7-9 TRBD1 few 13 TGTGCCAGCAGCCAGGGACAGTCCTACGAGCAGTACTTC CASSQGQSYEQYF
TRBJ1-1 TRBV20-1 - - 12 TGCAGTGCTCGGAGAGGGATCACTGAAGCTTTCTTT CSARRGITEAFF
TRBJ2-1 TRBV6-2/TRBV6-3 - - 15 TGCGCCAGCAGTTACTTGGCAGCTGCCTACAATGAGCAGTTCTTC CASSYLAAAYNEQFF
TRBJ1-2 TRBV7-8 TRBD1 - 17 TGTGCCAGCAGCTTAAACGTACCCCCAGGGGGCGACTATGGCTACACCTTC CASSLNVPPGGDYGYTF
TRBJ1-5 TRBV2 - few 15 TGTGCCAGCAGTCTGACAGTTTATAGCAATCAGCCCCAGCATTTT CASSLTVYSNQPQHF
TRBJ1-2 TRBV7-9 - - 13 TGTGCCAGCAGCTTAGGGCAAGAAATTGGCTACACCTTC CASSLGQEIGYTF
TRBJ2-5 TRBV4-3 TRBD1 - 18 TGCGCCAGCAGCCAATTGATCGACCGGGACAGGGACCAAGAGACCCAGTACTTC CASSQLIDRDRDQETQYF
TRBJ1-1 TRBV7-3 TRBD1 - 13 TGTGCCAGCAGCTCAACACAGGGGACTGAAGCTTTCTTT CASSSTQGTEAFF
TRBJ1-5 TRBV6-2/TRBV6-3 - few 18 TGTGCCAGCAGTTACCCCCGGTCCGGGGGAATCGGCAATCAGCCCCAGCATTTT CASSYPRSGGIGNQPQHF